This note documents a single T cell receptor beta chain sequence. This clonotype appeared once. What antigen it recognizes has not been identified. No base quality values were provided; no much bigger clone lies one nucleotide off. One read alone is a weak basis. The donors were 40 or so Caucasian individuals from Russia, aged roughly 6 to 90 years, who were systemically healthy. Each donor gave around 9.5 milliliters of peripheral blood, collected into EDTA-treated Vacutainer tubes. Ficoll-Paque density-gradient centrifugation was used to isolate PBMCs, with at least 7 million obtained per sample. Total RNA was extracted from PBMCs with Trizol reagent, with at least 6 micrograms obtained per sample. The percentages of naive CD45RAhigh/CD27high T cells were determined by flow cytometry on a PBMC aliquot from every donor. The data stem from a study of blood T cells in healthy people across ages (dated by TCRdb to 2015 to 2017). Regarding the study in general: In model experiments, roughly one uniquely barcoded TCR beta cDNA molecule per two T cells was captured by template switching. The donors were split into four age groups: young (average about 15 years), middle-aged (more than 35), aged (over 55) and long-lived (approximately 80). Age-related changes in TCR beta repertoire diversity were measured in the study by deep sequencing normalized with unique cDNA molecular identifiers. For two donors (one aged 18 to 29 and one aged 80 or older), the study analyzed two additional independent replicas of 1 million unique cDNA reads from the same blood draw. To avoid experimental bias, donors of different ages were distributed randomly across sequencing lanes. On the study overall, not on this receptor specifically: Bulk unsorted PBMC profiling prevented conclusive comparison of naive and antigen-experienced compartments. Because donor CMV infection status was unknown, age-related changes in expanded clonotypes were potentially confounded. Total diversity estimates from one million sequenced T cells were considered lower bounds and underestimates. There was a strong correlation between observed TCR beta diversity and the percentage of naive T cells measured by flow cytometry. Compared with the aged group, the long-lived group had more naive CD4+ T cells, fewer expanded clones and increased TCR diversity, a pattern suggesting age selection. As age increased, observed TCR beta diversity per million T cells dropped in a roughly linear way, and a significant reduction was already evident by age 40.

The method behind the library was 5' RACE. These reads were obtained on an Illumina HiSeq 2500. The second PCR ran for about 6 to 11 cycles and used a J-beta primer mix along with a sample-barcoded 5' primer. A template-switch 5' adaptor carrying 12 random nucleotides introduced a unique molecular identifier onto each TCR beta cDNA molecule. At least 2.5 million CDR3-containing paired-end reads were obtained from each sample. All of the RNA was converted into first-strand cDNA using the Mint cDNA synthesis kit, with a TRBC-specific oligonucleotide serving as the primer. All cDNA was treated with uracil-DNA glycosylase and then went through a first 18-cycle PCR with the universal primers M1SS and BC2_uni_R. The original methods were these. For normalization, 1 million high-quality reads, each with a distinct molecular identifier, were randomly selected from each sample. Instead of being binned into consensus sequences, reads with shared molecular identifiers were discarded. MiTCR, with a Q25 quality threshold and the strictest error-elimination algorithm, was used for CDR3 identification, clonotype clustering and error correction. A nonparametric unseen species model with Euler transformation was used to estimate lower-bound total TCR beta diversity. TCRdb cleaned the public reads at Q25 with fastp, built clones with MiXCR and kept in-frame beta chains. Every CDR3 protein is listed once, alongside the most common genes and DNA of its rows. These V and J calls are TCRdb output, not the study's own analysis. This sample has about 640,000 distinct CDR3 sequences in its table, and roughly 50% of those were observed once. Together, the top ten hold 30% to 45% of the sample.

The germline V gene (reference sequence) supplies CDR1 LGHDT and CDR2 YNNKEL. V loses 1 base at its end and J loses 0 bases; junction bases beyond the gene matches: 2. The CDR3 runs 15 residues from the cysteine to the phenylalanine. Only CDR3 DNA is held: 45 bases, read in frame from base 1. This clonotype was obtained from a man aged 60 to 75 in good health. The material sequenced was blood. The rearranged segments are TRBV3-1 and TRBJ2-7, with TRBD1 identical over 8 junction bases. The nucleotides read TGTGCCAGCAGCCAAGCGGACAGGGCCTCCTACGAGCAGTACTTC. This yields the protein CASSQADRASYEQYF.